This T cell receptor beta chain is drawn from a study of neurological immune-mediated disorders. A word on this clonotype: What it recognizes is unknown.

Time point meaning: longitudinal time-point 2. From 2 million PBMCs stored at -80 C, the unsorted libraries were generated. It was by 5'RACE with 10-nucleotide random UMIs that the cDNA was made. TCRdb passed the 5' RACE reads through MiXCR, listing each CDR3 protein once. The sample yields 60,000 to 75,000 distinct CDR3 sequences, roughly 9.7% seen once. Whole-study results and caveats: Expanded clones shared no CDR3 amino acid sequences across subjects, suggesting private repertoires in all groups. Patients with HTLV-1-associated myelopathy showed the most TCR clonal expansion. Those with multiple sclerosis showed the least, falling below healthy controls.

Trimming left V 4 bases short and J 1 base short, with 11 bases between. Germline CDR1 is SGHRS and CDR2 is YFSETQ. The CDR3 is 15 residues long. The chain links TRBV5-1 to TRBJ2-2; D is perhaps TRBD1 (5 bases). This clonotype was obtained from a man under 40 in good health. The specimen was PBMCs. The CDR3 loop is CASSAGTGNTGELFF. In DNA, the CDR3 is TGCGCCAGCAGCGCCGGTACAGGGAACACCGGGGAGCTGTTTTTT.